These 17 T cell receptor beta chains originate from one sample sequenced in a study of CD8 T cells in Susac syndrome. The authors reverse transcribed roughly 0.5 to 1 ug RNA with random hexamers. TCRdb called the immunoSEQ multiplex PCR reads again in MiXCR, with one record for every CDR3 protein. The sample shows about 200,000 distinct CDR3 sequences, over 85% of them seen only once. Input material: CD4+ T cells from PBMCs. These receptors were collected from a human donor in good health.

Points on this clonotype: The junction and the germline gene differ at one end; a read error may be behind it. This chain links TRBV3-1 with TRBJ2-5; no definite D call. CDR1 is LGHDT, CDR2 YNNKEL, per germline (reference sequence). CDR3 size: 14 residues. As DNA, the CDR3 is TGTGCCAGCAGCCAAGCCACCAACGGCTTCTATGTTGACTTC. It translates to CASSQATNGFYVDF.

The genes are TRBV6-5 and TRBJ1-4, with D hard to call. This CDR3 comprises 15 residues. Germline V gene sequence: CDR1 MNHEY, CDR2 SVGAGI. Trimming shortened V by 0 bases and J by 4 bases, and 9 bases separated the two germline ends. The CDR3 bases are TGTGCCAGCAGTTACTCGTCGGCATATAATGAAAAACTGTTTTTT. This gives the protein CASSYSSAYNEKLFF.

The V and J genes are TRBV15 and TRBJ1-1; 10 bases are shared with TRBD1. In germline, CDR1 is LNHNV, CDR2 YYDKDF (reference sequence). The CDR3 is 16 residues long. The V segment lost 1 base and the J segment 4 bases; nucleotides outside the gene matches: 6. CDR3 nucleotides: TGTGCCACCAGCAGAGGACAGGGGGCGTTGGTCACTGAAGCTTTCTTT. This gives the protein CATSRGQGALVTEAFF. The full variable domain, completed using reference TRBV15 and TRBJ1-1, is DAMVIQNPRYQVTQFGKPVTLSCSQTLNHNVMYWYQQKSSQAPKLLFHYYDKDFNNEADTPDNFQSRRPNTSFCFLDIRSPGLGDTAMYLCATSRGQGALVTEAFFGQGTRLTVV.

This rearrangement joins TRBV18 to TRBJ2-1, with D uncertain. The CDR3 totals 12 residues. V was pared by 2 bases and J by 6 bases, with 5 bases between. Germline CDR1 KGHSH, CDR2 LQKENI. CDR3 bases: TGTGCCAGCTCACCAAAGGGCAATGAGCAGTTCTTC. It yields the protein CASSPKGNEQFF.

V usage is TRBV5-1 and J usage is TRBJ2-7, with D tentatively TRBD2 (5 bases). This CDR3 has 14 residues. Germline V gives CDR1 SGHRS, CDR2 YFSETQ. V dropped 0 bases and J dropped 6 bases, with 13 bases sitting between them. CDR3 loop: CASSLESSGLEQYF. CDR3 in DNA: TGCGCCAGCAGCTTGGAGAGCAGCGGCCTCGAGCAGTACTTC.

The chain is built from TRBV5-1 and TRBJ1-1; D gene ambiguous. The V end was cut by 0 bases, the J end by 1 base, with 7 bases between. The CDR3 spans 14 residues. Germline values: CDR1 SGHRS, CDR2 YFSETQ. The CDR3 protein is CASSLAEPNTEAFF. The CDR3 bases are TGCGCCAGCAGCTTGGCCGAACCGAACACTGAAGCTTTCTTT.

The DNA of the CDR3 is TGTGCCAGCAGCGGCAATAGCGGGAGGGGCACAGATACGCAGTATTTT. This gives the protein CASSGNSGRGTDTQYF. The chain carries TRBV9 and TRBJ2-3; 11 bases map to TRBD2. This CDR3 spans 16 amino acids. J was trimmed by 1 base and V by 3 bases; bases with no gene match: 4. CDR1 is SGDLS and CDR2 is YYNGEE in the germline V gene. The whole variable domain, remainder taken from reference TRBV9 and TRBJ2-3, is DSGVTQTPKHLITATGQRVTLRCSPRSGDLSVYWYQQSLDQGLQFLIQYYNGEERAKGNILERFSAQQFPDLHSELNLSSLELGDSALYFCASSGNSGRGTDTQYFGPGTRLTVL.

This clonotype has just one count. This chain connects TRBV29-1 to TRBJ2-2; 7 nucleotides align to TRBD1. V was pared by 8 bases and J by 1 base, with 7 bases of the junction left unmatched. Germline V gives CDR1 SQVTM, CDR2 ANQGSEA. The CDR3 extends over 14 amino acids. CDR3 in amino acids: CSTIRQGNTGELFF. Here the CDR3 DNA reads TGCAGCACAATTAGACAGGGGAACACCGGGGAGCTGTTTTTT.

This sequence joins TRBV20-1 and TRBJ1-5; no reliable D call. Germline V CDR1 and CDR2: DFQATT, SNEGSKA (reference sequence). V lost 3 bases to trimming and J lost 7 bases, with 10 bases between them. The CDR3 totals 12 residues. The CDR3 coding sequence is TGCAGTGCTAGGAGGGAAGGACAGCCCCAGCATTTT. Translation gives CSARREGQPQHF.

The chain has TRBV20-1 and TRBJ2-7, with 7 positions matching TRBD1. Germline-derived CDR1 and CDR2 are DFQATT and SNEGSKA (reference sequence). This CDR3 is 13 amino acids long. V lost 4 bases and J lost 4; bases outside the gene matches: 7. The CDR3 nucleotides read TGCAGTGCTAACAGGGGCCGCGGGTACGAGCAGTACTTC. Protein sequence: CSANRGRGYEQYF.

The chain couples TRBV30 to TRBJ2-2; D is undetermined. The V gene lost 8 bases and the J gene lost 5 bases, with 21 bases spanning the gap. This CDR3 region has 15 residues. The germline gives CDR1 GTSNPN, CDR2 SVGIG (reference sequence). The CDR3: CARSKGMSWTGELFF. CDR3 sequence (DNA): TGTGCCCGGTCGAAGGGAATGAGTTGGACCGGGGAGCTGTTTTTT.

This chain uses TRBV28 with TRBJ2-7, with TRBD1 matching 8 bases. V was pared by 3 bases and J by 5 bases, with 6 bases of the junction left unmatched. Germline CDR1 is MDHEN and CDR2 is SYDVKM. The CDR3 loop spans 14 amino acids. The CDR3 is CASSLPTGVHEQYV. The CDR3, as DNA: TGTGCCAGCAGTTTGCCGACAGGGGTCCACGAGCAGTACGTC.

This chain joins TRBV6-5 and TRBJ1-2, with a possible D match to TRBD1 (5 bases). The CDR3 runs 14 residues. Germline CDR1 is MNHEY and CDR2 is SVGAGI. V lost 0 bases, J lost 3 bases, and 8 bases lay in between. CDR3 amino acids: CASSYSRGDYGYTF. DNA for the CDR3: TGTGCCAGCAGTTACTCCCGGGGGGACTATGGCTACACCTTC.

This rearrangement joins TRBV6-2 or TRBV6-3 to TRBJ2-7; perhaps TRBD1 as D (6 bases). The CDR3 has 13 amino acids. From germline, CDR1 is MNHEY and CDR2 SVGEGT. The V end lost 5 bases, the J end lost 0 bases, and 8 bases lay between the germline ends. CDR3 sequence: CASSGQFSYEQYF. The CDR3 DNA sequence: TGTGCCAGCAGTGGACAGTTCTCCTACGAGCAGTACTTC.

The rearrangement links TRBV5-4 to TRBJ2-3, with TRBD2 identical over 10 bases. From germline, CDR1 is SGHNT and CDR2 YYREEE (reference sequence). V was pared by 4 bases and J by 4 bases, with 6 bases of the junction left unmatched. This CDR3 has 15 amino acids. Here the CDR3 DNA reads TGTGCCAGCAGCCCCCAGCGGGAGGGAGCAGATACGCAGTATTTT. It specifies CASSPQREGADTQYF.

V and J are TRBV11-2 and TRBJ2-7; D is unclear. Germline loops: CDR1 SGHAT, CDR2 FQNNGV. The CDR3 extends over 11 amino acids. The germline V and J ends were trimmed by 3 bases and 5 bases, with 5 bases remaining between them. The CDR3 is CASSFDHEQYF. The CDR3 DNA follows: TGTGCCAGCAGCTTCGACCACGAGCAGTACTTC.

V is TRBV29-1 and J is TRBJ2-5, with D perhaps TRBD1 or TRBD2 (5 bases each). V dropped 7 bases and J dropped 3 bases, with 18 bases sitting between them. Germline CDR1 reads SQVTM; CDR2 reads ANQGSEA. The CDR3 length is 14 residues. The DNA of the CDR3 is TGCAGCGCCCCCGGCGTGGGGACGAAAGAGACCCAGTACTTC. Protein sequence: CSAPGVGTKETQYF.